The entry below gives a single T cell receptor beta chain sequence along with its context. No antigen is known for it. This sample is part of a study of shared clonotypes between healthy human individuals. Study-level findings and limits: Represented genetic and exposure-history diversity was restricted by having few donors.

The table came from immunoSEQ multiplex PCR; TCRdb's copy has only in-frame clones and leaves some out. Of a few million clones listed, 95% are singletons. Looked up from germline, CDR1 is ENHRY and CDR2 is SYGVKD. Trimming left V 2 bases short and J 0 bases short, with 14 bases between. The CDR3 length is 16 residues. This receptor was identified in a man between 18 and 29 years old in good health. Sequences were obtained from naive CD4+ T cells sorted from blood. Subset specified: CD45RA+ positively selected. This chain connects TRBV10-3 to TRBJ2-7; possibly TRBD1 for D (6 bases). CDR3 coding DNA: TGTGCCATCAGTGAGAAGGAGACAGGTTTCTCCTACGAGCAGTACTTC. It specifies CAISEKETGFSYEQYF.